These 7 T cell receptor beta chains came from one sample sequenced in a study of blood T cell repertoires in COVID-19. The assay was immunoSEQ multiplex PCR, and TCRdb's table has in-frame clones only and misses some. In the table there are around 200,000 clones, 70% to 90% of which are singletons. Sequenced input: peripheral blood. These TCRs come from a human donor with active or convalescent COVID-19. The donor label of this sample is uncertain.

Notes on this clone: The junction departs from germline at one end; a sequencing error may be responsible. This sequence joins TRBV3-1 (or the pseudogene TRBV3-2) and TRBJ2-7; D possibly corresponds to TRBD2 (6 bases). The CDR3 is 14 residues long. Per the germline V gene, CDR1 is LGHDT and CDR2 is YNNKEL (reference sequence). The CDR3 sequence is CATSTGLARDEQYF. The CDR3 DNA follows: TGTGCCACCAGCACGGGGCTAGCGAGGGACGAGCAGTACTTC.

This clone is a singleton in its sample. The chain links TRBV3-1 (or the pseudogene TRBV3-2) to TRBJ2-7; 11 nucleotides align to TRBD2. The CDR3 runs to 16 residues. J was trimmed by 7 bases and V by 3 bases; bases with no gene match: 11. Germline assignment: CDR1 LGHDT and CDR2 YNNKEL (reference sequence). CDR3 sequence (DNA): TGTGCCAGCAGCCATTTCGCAATAGCGGGAGGGCGGGAGCAGTACTTC. Its translation: CASSHFAIAGGREQYF.

V and J are TRBV10-3 and TRBJ1-1; tentatively, D is TRBD1 (6 bases). This CDR3 contains 13 residues. Trimming left V 10 bases short and J 11 bases short, with 23 bases between. The germline gives CDR1 ENHRY, CDR2 SYGVKD. CDR3 region: CATMQGGGGDAFF. The CDR3 nucleotides are TGTGCCACCATGCAAGGGGGTGGGGGTGACGCTTTCTTT.

The chain uses TRBV7-9 and TRBJ1-2; D is unresolved. This CDR3 is 12 amino acids long. V lost 6 bases to trimming and J lost 5 bases, with 10 bases between them. Germline lookup yields CDR1 SEHNR and CDR2 FQNEAQ (reference sequence). In DNA, the CDR3 is TGTGCCAGCAGTCCCCCAATTTATGGCTACACCTTC. It is translated as CASSPPIYGYTF.

The rearrangement links TRBV11-2 to TRBJ1-2; D is undetermined. CDR3 length: 12 residues. Trimming cost V 3 bases and J 4 bases, with 6 bases left between them. Germline V gene data show CDR1 as SGHAT and CDR2 as FQNNGV. The CDR3 here is CASSFLAYGYTF. The CDR3 DNA sequence: TGTGCCAGCAGCTTTCTGGCCTATGGCTACACCTTC.

The chain couples TRBV28 to TRBJ2-1; the match to TRBD2 covers 7 bases. The CDR3 contains 12 residues. The germline gives CDR1 MDHEN, CDR2 SYDVKM. V gave up 8 bases and J gave up 12 bases; unmatched junction bases: 10. In nucleotides, the CDR3 is TGTGCCAGCGGAAATAAGCGGGACTGGCAGTTCTTC. Encoded protein: CASGNKRDWQFF.

The CDR3 DNA reads TGCGCCAGCAGCTTGAACAGTCATAATGAAAAACTGTTTTTT. Translated: CASSLNSHNEKLFF. The chain recombines TRBV5-1 with TRBJ1-4; D not resolved. V was cut by 1 base and J by 4 bases, with 8 bases left in between. In germline, CDR1 is SGHRS, CDR2 YFSETQ. This CDR3 region has 14 residues.